These 26 T cell receptor beta chains came from one sample sequenced in a study of CD8 T cells in Susac syndrome. cDNA came from 0.5 to 1 ug RNA primed by random hexamers. A single record per CDR3 protein comes from TCRdb applying MiXCR to the immunoSEQ multiplex PCR reads. The repertoire consists of about 440,000 distinct CDR3 sequences, with roughly 85% occurring once and the leading ten covering 0.12%. Sequencing was done on a sample of CD8+ T cells from PBMCs. The receptor set was obtained from a human donor with multiple sclerosis.

This clonotype was found a few times. The chain combines TRBV27 with TRBJ1-2; TRBD1 is a possible D gene (5 bases). The CDR3 totals 13 residues. V was pared by 5 bases and J by 1 base, with 8 bases between. Germline V gene sequence: CDR1 MNHEY, CDR2 SMNVEV (reference sequence). CDR3 protein: CASSGRGNYGYTF. In nucleotides, the CDR3 is TGTGCCAGCAGTGGTAGGGGTAACTATGGCTACACCTTC.

The chain is built from TRBV4-1 and TRBJ1-1, with 8 bases aligning to TRBD1. Germline V gene sequence: CDR1 MGHRA, CDR2 YSYEKL. The CDR3 is 17 amino acids. The V gene end was trimmed by 1 base and the J gene end by 0 bases; junction bases not matched to a gene: 7. The CDR3 reads CASSQVPGQALNTEAFF. The DNA of the CDR3 is TGCGCCAGCAGCCAAGTTCCGGGACAGGCACTGAACACTGAAGCTTTCTTT.

This chain connects TRBV30 to TRBJ2-7; TRBD2 might be the D (5 bases). The CDR3 totals 12 residues. CDR1 GTSNPN and CDR2 SVGIG come from the germline V gene (reference sequence). The V end was cut by 3 bases, the J end by 6 bases, with 12 bases between. This CDR3 is CAWSLWSGEQYF. The CDR3 DNA follows: TGTGCCTGGAGCCTGTGGAGCGGCGAGCAGTACTTC.

The chain combines TRBV7-9 with TRBJ1-1, with a tentative D call TRBD1 (5 bases). Trimming shortened V by 4 bases and J by 5 bases, and 14 bases separated the two germline ends. CDR1 SEHNR and CDR2 FQNEAQ come from the germline V gene (reference sequence). The CDR3 length is 14 residues. The CDR3 spells CASSSGTGKTEAFF. CDR3 bases: TGTGCCAGCAGCTCCGGGACGGGTAAGACTGAAGCTTTCTTT.

CDR3 sequence: CASSPRVLGANVLTF. The CDR3 bases are TGTGCCAGCAGCCCCAGGGTGCTTGGGGCCAACGTCCTGACTTTC. This rearrangement joins TRBV14 to TRBJ2-6; the D gene is possibly TRBD1 (5 bases). Trimming stripped 4 bases from V and 3 bases from J, with 10 bases between. The CDR3 has 15 amino acids. Germline V gene lookup returns CDR1 SGHDN and CDR2 FVKESK. The variable domain in full, completed from reference TRBV14 and TRBJ2-6, reads EAGVTQFPSHSVIEKGQTVTLRCDPISGHDNLYWYRRVMGKEIKFLLHFVKESKQDESGMPNNRFLAERTGGTYSTLKVQPAELEDSGVYFCASSPRVLGANVLTFGAGSRLTVL.

The J gene is TRBJ1-1, the V gene TRBV13; 11 nucleotides agree with TRBD1. Germline CDR1 and CDR2: PRHDT and FYEKMQ (reference sequence). The ends lost 6 bases at V and 1 base at J; junction bases unmatched: 10. CDR3 length equals 17 residues. The CDR3 coding sequence is TGTGCCAGCAGTCTCGGACAGGGGGCGCGGGGGAACACTGAAGCTTTCTTT. Translation: CASSLGQGARGNTEAFF.

CDR3 bases: TGTGCCTGGAAGGAAGGGTCATATGGCTACACCTTC. Its translation is CAWKEGSYGYTF. The J gene is TRBJ1-2, the V gene TRBV30; D remains ambiguous. V was shortened by 4 bases and J by 5 bases, with 11 bases between the two germline ends. The CDR3 runs 12 residues. Per germline, CDR1 GTSNPN and CDR2 SVGIG (reference sequence).

The chain employs TRBV9 and TRBJ2-1, with 7 bases aligning to TRBD2. The CDR3 extends over 13 amino acids. Per germline, CDR1 SGDLS and CDR2 YYNGEE. V lost 5 bases and J lost 4; bases outside the gene matches: 3. CDR3 amino acids: CASSAGGYNEQFF. The CDR3, as DNA: TGTGCCAGCAGTGCCGGGGGGTACAATGAGCAGTTCTTC.

The V gene is TRBV4-1, the J gene TRBJ1-1; 10 bases agree with TRBD1. CDR1 and CDR2 from the germline V gene are MGHRA and YSYEKL. The trim removed 0 bases at V and 3 bases at J, leaving 10 bases unmatched. This CDR3 spans 18 amino acids. In DNA, the CDR3 is TGCGCCAGCAGCCAAGAAAGCCAGACAGGGGGCGAGGACACTGAAGCTTTCTTT. Its protein is CASSQESQTGGEDTEAFF.

This sequence joins TRBV4-1 and TRBJ1-1; 9 nucleotides align to TRBD1. The V gene's germline CDR1 is MGHRA and CDR2 YSYEKL. This CDR3 comprises 15 residues. Trimming removed 3 bases from V and 4 bases from J; junction bases left unmatched: 6. The CDR3 DNA follows: TGCGCCAGCAGCCAGTCCGGGACAGGGATCACTGAAGCTTTCTTT. It codes for CASSQSGTGITEAFF.

The chain has TRBV6-5 and TRBJ2-7; D remains unclear. The CDR3 length is 13 residues. The V gene lost 6 bases and the J gene lost 3 bases, with 12 bases spanning the gap. Germline V gene lookup returns CDR1 MNHEY and CDR2 SVGAGI. The CDR3 DNA follows: TGTGCCAGCAGAAAAACGGACGGCTACGAGCAGTACTTC. As protein: CASRKTDGYEQYF.

V and J are TRBV5-4 and TRBJ2-3; 9 bases agree with TRBD1. Germline V gene lookup returns CDR1 SGHNT and CDR2 YYREEE (reference sequence). The V gene end was trimmed by 4 bases and the J gene end by 8 bases; junction bases not matched to a gene: 14. The CDR3 contains 16 residues. Here the CDR3 reads CASSMGDRELYGTQYF. Here the CDR3 DNA reads TGTGCCAGCAGCATGGGGGACAGGGAATTATACGGTACGCAGTATTTT.

The V call is TRBV4-1, the J call TRBJ2-7, with TRBD1 identical over 9 bases. CDR3 length equals 17 residues. Germline assignment: CDR1 MGHRA and CDR2 YSYEKL. V gave up 3 bases and J gave up 2 bases; unmatched junction bases: 11. As DNA, the CDR3 is TGCGCCAGCAGCCATTTAGCCCCGGGACAGGGACCCTACGAGCAGTACTTC. This gives the protein CASSHLAPGQGPYEQYF.

J is TRBJ1-2 and V is TRBV12-3 or TRBV12-4; 10 bases map to TRBD1. This CDR3 has 13 amino acids. V dropped 7 bases and J dropped 8; count of bases not matched to a gene: 7. The CDR3 DNA reads as TGTGCCAGCACCCCCGGGACAGGGGTCGGCTACACCTTC. It encodes CASTPGTGVGYTF.

V and J are TRBV27 and TRBJ2-7, with no clear D. The CDR3 spans 17 residues. The germline CDR1 and CDR2 sequences are MNHEY and SMNVEV (reference sequence). Trimming pared 0 bases from V and 1 base from J, leaving 16 bases between. In DNA, the CDR3 is TGTGCCAGCAGTTTATCTTCAAGCCGTGTTGCATCCTACGAGCAGTACTTC. Translation: CASSLSSSRVASYEQYF.

This chain joins TRBV7-6 and TRBJ2-3; 10 bases agree with TRBD2. Germline CDR1 and CDR2: SGHVS and FNYEAQ. The CDR3 has 17 amino acids. Unmatched junction bases numbered 11, after V lost 6 bases and J lost 2 bases. CDR3 in amino acids: CASSPSSGGLPTDTQYF. The CDR3 region has the DNA TGTGCCAGCAGTCCTTCTAGCGGGGGTCTTCCCACAGATACGCAGTATTTT. Using reference TRBV7-6 and TRBJ2-3 for the parts outside the CDR3, the full variable domain is GAGVSQSPRYKVTKRGQDVALRCDPISGHVSLYWYRQALGQGPEFLTYFNYEAQQDKSGLPNDRFSAERPEGSISTLTIQRTEQRDSAMYRCASSPSSGGLPTDTQYFGPGTRLTVL.

The gene calls are TRBV20-1 and TRBJ2-7; 7 nucleotides match TRBD1. There are 14 residues in the CDR3. The V and J ends lost 6 bases and 3 bases, in that order; junction bases with no gene match: 11. Germline V gene sequence: CDR1 DFQATT, CDR2 SNEGSKA (reference sequence). CDR3 in amino acids: CSARIEGAVYEQYF. The CDR3 coding sequence is TGCAGTGCACGGATCGAGGGGGCTGTCTACGAGCAGTACTTC.

The chain links TRBV5-6 to TRBJ2-4; 8 nucleotides align to TRBD1. This CDR3 comprises 16 residues. The ends lost 0 bases at V and 4 bases at J; junction bases unmatched: 6. CDR1 is SGHDT, CDR2 YYEEEE, per germline. DNA for the CDR3: TGTGCCAGCAGCTTGGGGGTTCGGGACAGGAAAAACATTCAGTACTTC. Protein: CASSLGVRDRKNIQYF.

V usage is TRBV11-2 and J usage is TRBJ2-7; D is unresolved. CDR3 length: 12 residues. The germline gives CDR1 SGHAT, CDR2 FQNNGV. V dropped 5 bases and J dropped 3 bases, with 8 bases sitting between them. For the CDR3, the DNA is TGTGCCAGCAGCGTCACAGACTACGAGCAGTACTTC. The encoded protein is CASSVTDYEQYF. The whole variable domain, filled in from reference TRBV11-2 and TRBJ2-7, reads EAGVAQSPRYKIIEKRQSVAFWCNPISGHATLYWYQQILGQGPKLLIQFQNNGVVDDSQLPKDRFSAERLKGVDSTLKIQPAKLEDSAVYLCASSVTDYEQYFGPGTRLTVT.

J is TRBJ2-2 and V is TRBV9; 11 bases align to TRBD1. With V trimmed by 2 bases and J by 5 bases, 5 bases remained unmatched. Looked up from germline, CDR1 is SGDLS and CDR2 is YYNGEE. The CDR3 is 16 residues long. CDR3 nucleotide sequence: TGTGCCAGCAGCGTCCGGGACAGGGGGGTAACCGGGGAGCTGTTTTTT. It encodes CASSVRDRGVTGELFF.

The chain uses TRBV7-6 and TRBJ2-3; D is perhaps TRBD2 (6 bases). V dropped 3 bases and J dropped 3 bases, with 7 bases sitting between them. This CDR3 region has 13 residues. Looked up from germline, CDR1 is SGHVS and CDR2 is FNYEAQ. DNA for the CDR3: TGTGCCAGCAGCTTTAGCGGAACAGATACGCAGTATTTT. This codes for CASSFSGTDTQYF.

This chain links TRBV19 with TRBJ1-1, with D possibly matching TRBD1 (6 bases). V lost 7 bases and J 3 bases, leaving 9 bases between the germline ends. This CDR3 region has 12 residues. Germline V gene sequence: CDR1 LNHDA, CDR2 SQIVND (reference sequence). CDR3 in DNA: TGTGCCAGTAAGGAGGGGGACACTGAAGCTTTCTTT. Protein product: CASKEGDTEAFF.

The table lists this clonotype with a count of one. The J gene is TRBJ2-4, the V gene TRBV10-2; D perhaps matches TRBD1 (6 bases). CDR1 and CDR2 from the germline V gene are WSHSY and SAAADI. Trimming left V 9 bases short and J 8 bases short, with 11 bases between. This CDR3 has 11 amino acids. This CDR3 reads CASGPGDIQYF. In DNA, the CDR3 is TGCGCCAGTGGACCAGGGGACATTCAGTACTTC.

V usage is TRBV2 and J usage is TRBJ2-3; D might be TRBD1 or TRBD2, each matching 5 bases. CDR3 size: 17 residues. CDR1 and CDR2 from the germline V gene are SNHLY and FYNNEI. The germline V and J ends were trimmed by 1 base and 5 bases, with 19 bases remaining between them. The CDR3 reads CASSEGPRGRGRDTQYF. The CDR3 DNA sequence: TGTGCCAGCAGTGAAGGGCCACGGGGAAGGGGACGAGATACGCAGTATTTT. Looking up the rest from reference TRBV2 and TRBJ2-3 gives the full variable domain: EPEVTQTPSHQVTQMGQEVILRCVPISNHLYFYWYRQILGQKVEFLVSFYNNEISEKSEIFDDQFSVERPDGSNFTLKIRSTKLEDSAMYFCASSEGPRGRGRDTQYFGPGTRLTVL.

V and J are TRBV29-1 and TRBJ2-7; a possible D gene is TRBD1 (6 bases). Germline CDR1 reads SQVTM; CDR2 reads ANQGSEA. The CDR3 sequence is 11 residues long. V dropped 7 bases and J dropped 2 bases, with 9 bases sitting between them. The CDR3 sequence: CSAGTTYEQYF. Written as DNA, the CDR3 is TGCAGCGCTGGGACAACCTACGAGCAGTACTTC.

This chain uses TRBV6-6 with TRBJ1-2, with D uncertain. V shed 2 bases and J shed 7 bases, with 11 bases lying between them. Germline CDR1 MNHNY, CDR2 SVGAGI (reference sequence). The CDR3 is 13 amino acids. The CDR3 DNA is TGTGCCAGCAGTTACCTGGATAGTAGTGGCTACACCTTC. Translating it yields CASSYLDSSGYTF.